The 18 T cell receptor beta chains listed next were all sequenced from one sample in a study of blood T cell repertoires in COVID-19. Repertoires were generated with immunoSEQ multiplex PCR, while TCRdb's copy carries only in-frame clones and drops some. The table includes tens of thousands of clones, roughly 80% detected once. Sequenced: peripheral blood. All receptors derive from an elderly man with active or convalescent COVID-19.

In its sample, this clone was seen a few times. The rearrangement links TRBV29-1 to TRBJ2-1, with D hard to call. The V gene lost 3 bases and the J gene lost 9 bases, with 6 bases spanning the gap. Germline-derived CDR1 and CDR2 are SQVTM and ANQGSEA. The CDR3 is 10 residues long. DNA of the CDR3: TGCAGCGTTGAGAGGATTGAGCAGTTCTTC. Amino acid sequence: CSVERIEQFF.

The chain links TRBV2 to TRBJ2-1, with D unresolved. Trimming took off 4 bases at V and 3 bases at J, with 7 bases between the two ends. Per the germline V gene, CDR1 is SNHLY and CDR2 is FYNNEI. The CDR3 is 13 amino acids. CDR3 residues: CASSVGDYNEQFF. CDR3 DNA sequence: TGTGCCAGCAGTGTCGGTGACTACAATGAGCAGTTCTTC.

V gene TRBV18 combines with J gene TRBJ1-6; no clear D gene. This CDR3 is built from 14 residues. Germline V gene lookup returns CDR1 KGHSH and CDR2 LQKENI. Trimming stripped 3 bases from V and 0 bases from J, with 3 bases between. The CDR3 coding sequence is TGTGCCAGCTCACCGAGCTCCTATAATTCACCCCTCCACTTT. This codes for CASSPSSYNSPLHF.

V gene TRBV7-8 combines with J gene TRBJ2-1; a weak D match, TRBD2 (6 bases). Germline CDR1 and CDR2: SGHVS and FQNEAQ. Trimming removed 7 bases from V and 0 bases from J, with 7 bases in between. The CDR3 consists of 13 residues. CDR3 DNA: TGTGCCAGCATGGGGGGCTCCTACAATGAGCAGTTCTTC. This codes for CASMGGSYNEQFF.

This clone was detected only once. The chain is built from TRBV28 and TRBJ2-7, with TRBD1 as a possible D gene (6 bases). Trimming left V 5 bases short and J 3 bases short, with 17 bases between. This CDR3 comprises 15 residues. Germline lookup yields CDR1 MDHEN and CDR2 SYDVKM. The CDR3 bases are TGTGCCAGCAGTCACCATGAGACAGGACTCTACGAGCAGTACTTC. It codes for CASSHHETGLYEQYF.

This chain connects TRBV13 to TRBJ1-2; 7 positions agree with TRBD1. Germline loops: CDR1 PRHDT, CDR2 FYEKMQ (reference sequence). The CDR3 is made up of 13 amino acids. The ends lost 5 bases at V and 8 bases at J; junction bases unmatched: 8. The CDR3 DNA follows: TGTGCCAGCAGCCCCGACAGGGCGGGGGGCTACACCTTC. This sequence encodes CASSPDRAGGYTF.

The genes are TRBV10-2 and TRBJ1-1; TRBD1 matches at 9 bases. There are 20 residues in the CDR3. Losses at the gene ends were 2 bases for V and 0 bases for J; bases not matched to a gene: 16. Germline V gives CDR1 WSHSY, CDR2 SAAADI. CDR3 DNA sequence: TGCGCCAGCAGTGAGCTCTCGGTGTTAGGCTGGGACAGGGTGAACACTGAAGCTTTCTTT. Translated, it gives CASSELSVLGWDRVNTEAFF.

The V gene is TRBV29-1, the J gene TRBJ2-7; TRBD1 aligns across 10 bases. The germline V gene has CDR1 SQVTM and CDR2 ANQGSEA. Trimming took 6 bases from V and 4 from J; bases not matched to a gene: 6. The CDR3 loop spans 13 amino acids. The CDR3 protein is CSVPGQGTYEQYF. CDR3 DNA: TGCAGCGTCCCGGGACAGGGGACTTACGAGCAGTACTTC.

This chain connects TRBV9 to TRBJ1-4; 7 bases match TRBD1. J was trimmed by 5 bases and V by 3 bases; bases with no gene match: 10. CDR3 length: 16 amino acids. Germline CDR1 is SGDLS and CDR2 is YYNGEE. CDR3 in amino acids: CASSGRQGGINEKLFF. In nucleotides, the CDR3 is TGTGCCAGCAGCGGCCGACAGGGCGGGATAAATGAAAAACTGTTTTTT. Full variable domain (outside the CDR3, taken from reference TRBV9 and TRBJ1-4): DSGVTQTPKHLITATGQRVTLRCSPRSGDLSVYWYQQSLDQGLQFLIQYYNGEERAKGNILERFSAQQFPDLHSELNLSSLELGDSALYFCASSGRQGGINEKLFFGSGTQLSVL.

The genes are TRBV7-9 and TRBJ1-5; D is unclear. In germline, CDR1 is SEHNR, CDR2 FQNEAQ (reference sequence). The CDR3 spans 12 residues. The V gene lost 2 bases and the J gene lost 10 bases, with 9 bases spanning the gap. The CDR3 nucleotides are TGTGCCAGCAGCTTATCACAGAATCCCCAGCATTTT. This gives the protein CASSLSQNPQHF.

The chain links TRBV18 to TRBJ2-1; 13 positions match TRBD2. The germline V gene has CDR1 KGHSH and CDR2 LQKENI. The length of the CDR3 is 15 residues. V shed 1 base, J shed 7 bases, and the junction held 1 base outside the gene matches. This CDR3 is CASSPRTSGRNEQFF. The CDR3 DNA reads TGTGCCAGCTCACCACGGACTAGCGGGAGAAATGAGCAGTTCTTC.

There are many counts of this clone. The chain's CDR3 is CASSLELAFAQDTQYF. CDR3 nucleotides: TGTGCCAGCAGCTTAGAGCTAGCATTCGCACAAGATACGCAGTATTTT. The chain recombines TRBV7-2 with TRBJ2-3, with a tentative D call TRBD2 (5 bases). This CDR3 is built from 16 residues. Germline loops: CDR1 SGHTA, CDR2 FQGNSA. The V gene lost 1 base and the J gene lost 5 bases, with 16 bases spanning the gap. The variable domain in full, with the rest retrieved from reference TRBV7-2 and TRBJ2-3, is GAGVSQSPSNKVTEKGKDVELRCDPISGHTALYWYRQSLGQGLEFLIYFQGNSAPDKSGLPSDRFSAERTGGSVSTLTIQRTQQEDSAVYLCASSLELAFAQDTQYFGPGTRLTVL.

Here the CDR3 DNA reads TGTGCCAGCAGCTTAGGGAGGTCGTCGAGCACAGATACGCAGTATTTT. The encoded protein is CASSLGRSSSTDTQYF. This chain uses TRBV11-3 with TRBJ2-3; a possible D gene is TRBD2 (5 bases). The CDR3 sequence is 16 residues long. CDR1 is SGHNT, CDR2 YENEEA, per germline. Trimming pared 1 base from V and 0 bases from J, leaving 11 bases between. Looking up the rest from reference TRBV11-3 and TRBJ2-3 gives the full variable domain: EAGVVQSPRYKIIEKKQPVAFWCNPISGHNTLYWYLQNLGQGPELLIRYENEEAVDDSQLPKDRFSAERLKGVDSTLKIQPAELGDSAVYLCASSLGRSSSTDTQYFGPGTRLTVL.

The rearrangement joins TRBV13 to TRBJ2-2, with 9 positions matching TRBD2. Germline CDR1 PRHDT, CDR2 FYEKMQ (reference sequence). The CDR3 spans 17 residues. The V gene end was trimmed by 5 bases and the J gene end by 2 bases; junction bases not matched to a gene: 9. In DNA, the CDR3 is TGTGCCAGCAGCCCCGAGGTTAGCGGGGGTAACACCGGGGAGCTGTTTTTT. Translation gives CASSPEVSGGNTGELFF. Filled out from reference TRBV13 and TRBJ2-2, the complete variable domain reads AAGVIQSPRHLIKEKRETATLKCYPIPRHDTVYWYQQGPGQDPQFLISFYEKMQSDKGSIPDRFSAQQFSDYHSELNMSSLELGDSALYFCASSPEVSGGNTGELFFGEGSRLTVL.

This chain links TRBV10-3 with TRBJ1-1; TRBD1 aligns across 8 bases. CDR3 size: 15 residues. Germline CDR1 reads ENHRY; CDR2 reads SYGVKD. V shed 2 bases, J shed 1 base, and the junction held 3 bases outside the gene matches. CDR3 sequence: CAISEQGAANTEAFF. The CDR3 bases are TGTGCCATCAGTGAGCAGGGGGCCGCGAACACTGAAGCTTTCTTT.

The V gene is TRBV7-2, the J gene TRBJ1-6; 7 positions agree with TRBD1. Germline values: CDR1 SGHTA, CDR2 FQGNSA. Unmatched junction bases numbered 8, after V lost 5 bases and J lost 7 bases. The CDR3 extends over 15 amino acids. The CDR3 here is CASSMGTEGNSPLHF. In DNA form, the CDR3 reads TGTGCCAGCAGCATGGGGACAGAAGGGAATTCACCCCTCCACTTT.

Only a few counts were recorded for this clone. V usage is TRBV10-2 and J usage is TRBJ1-2; D gene uncertain. The CDR3 covers 14 residues. The V and J ends lost 6 bases and 6 bases respectively, with 17 bases between them. Germline V gene lookup returns CDR1 WSHSY and CDR2 SAAADI. CDR3 residues: CASRAGDLSNGYTF. The CDR3 nucleotides read TGCGCCAGCAGGGCGGGAGACCTTTCGAATGGCTACACCTTC.

The chain uses TRBV2 and TRBJ2-7; 8 bases are shared with TRBD2. Germline CDR1 SNHLY, CDR2 FYNNEI. There are 14 residues in the CDR3. J was trimmed by 1 base and V by 8 bases; bases with no gene match: 7. The CDR3 spells CASGLAGFSYEQYF. CDR3 sequence (DNA): TGTGCCAGCGGGCTAGCGGGCTTTTCCTACGAGCAGTACTTC. Full variable domain (outside the CDR3, taken from reference TRBV2 and TRBJ2-7): EPEVTQTPSHQVTQMGQEVILRCVPISNHLYFYWYRQILGQKVEFLVSFYNNEISEKSEIFDDQFSVERPDGSNFTLKIRSTKLEDSAMYFCASGLAGFSYEQYFGPGTRLTVT.